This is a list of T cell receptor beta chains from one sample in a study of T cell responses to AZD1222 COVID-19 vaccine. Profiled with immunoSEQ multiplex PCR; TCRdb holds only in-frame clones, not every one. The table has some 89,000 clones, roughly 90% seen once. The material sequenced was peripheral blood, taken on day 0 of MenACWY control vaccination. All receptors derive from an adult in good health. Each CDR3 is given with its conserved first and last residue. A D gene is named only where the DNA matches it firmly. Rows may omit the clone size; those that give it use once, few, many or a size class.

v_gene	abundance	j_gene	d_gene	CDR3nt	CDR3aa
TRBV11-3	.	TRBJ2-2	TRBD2	TGTGCCAGCGCCATAAGGCGGGAGGGCCAGGGCACCGGGGAGCTGTTTTTT	CASAIRREGQGTGELFF
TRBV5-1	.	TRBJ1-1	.	TGCGCCAGCAGCTTGGAGACGGTCGCTGAAGCTTTCTTT	CASSLETVAEAFF
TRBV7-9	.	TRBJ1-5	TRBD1	TGTGCCAGCAGCTCTACAGGGGGCAATCAGCCCCAGCATTTT	CASSSTGGNQPQHF
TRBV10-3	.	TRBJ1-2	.	TGTGCCATCAGTGAGTCGAGGGAACGTCGCGGCTACACCTTC	CAISESRERRGYTF
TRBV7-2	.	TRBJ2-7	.	TGTGCCAGCAGCTTGGTCGAAACCTACGAGCAGTACTTC	CASSLVETYEQYF
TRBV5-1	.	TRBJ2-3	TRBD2	TGCGCCAGCAGCGTACGGGGGGGCAGCACAGATACGCAGTATTTT	CASSVRGGSTDTQYF
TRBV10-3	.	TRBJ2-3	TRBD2	TGTGCCATCAGGGGACTAGTCGAAGTAGATACGCAGTATTTT	CAIRGLVEVDTQYF
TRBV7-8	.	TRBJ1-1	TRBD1	TGTGCCAGCAGCTTACTAACGACAGGGGACACTGAAGCTTTCTTT	CASSLLTTGDTEAFF
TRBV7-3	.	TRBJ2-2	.	TGTGCCAGCAGTTTCGACACCGGGGAGCTGTTTTTT	CASSFDTGELFF
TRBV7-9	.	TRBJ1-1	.	TGTGCGGGAATACGGGACACTGAAGCTTTCTTT	CAGIRDTEAFF
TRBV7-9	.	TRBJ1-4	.	TGTGCCAGCAGCAAAGTCGGGACGCCTGATGAAAAACTGTTTTTT	CASSKVGTPDEKLFF
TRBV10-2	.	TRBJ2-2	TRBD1	TGCGCCAGCAGTGACGCGACAGGGGTCGTCGGGGAGCTGTTTTTT	CASSDATGVVGELFF
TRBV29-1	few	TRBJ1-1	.	TGCAGCGTTGGAGGGCAGAACACTGAAGCTTTCTTT	CSVGGQNTEAFF
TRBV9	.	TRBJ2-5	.	TGTGCCAGCAGCCTTCCTCATCAAGAGACCCAGTACTTC	CASSLPHQETQYF
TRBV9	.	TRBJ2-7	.	TGTGCCAGCAGCGTACCCCTCCCTGACAGCCCCTACGAGCAGTACTTC	CASSVPLPDSPYEQYF
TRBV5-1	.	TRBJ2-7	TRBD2	TGCGCCAGCAGCTTGGCCGGAGCGGGAGCCGCCGACGAGCAGTACTTC	CASSLAGAGAADEQYF
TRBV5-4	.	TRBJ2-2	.	TGTGCCAGCAGCTTCCCAAACACCGGGGAGCTGTTTTTT	CASSFPNTGELFF
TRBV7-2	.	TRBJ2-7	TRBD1	TGTGCCAGCAGCTTAGATTGGGACAGGGCCTCCTACGAGCAGTACTTC	CASSLDWDRASYEQYF
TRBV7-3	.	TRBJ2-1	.	TGTGCCAGCAGCCTCAATACTAGACTTGTCCACAATGAGCAGTTCTTC	CASSLNTRLVHNEQFF
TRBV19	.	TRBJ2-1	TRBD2	TGTGCCAGTAGTGCGCGGGGTATGGGACTAGCGGGGGGAAGCTCCTACAATGAGCAGTTCTTC	CASSARGMGLAGGSSYNEQFF
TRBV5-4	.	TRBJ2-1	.	TGTGCCAGCAGCTCAGGAACAGGACCCTACAATGAGCAGTTCTTC	CASSSGTGPYNEQFF
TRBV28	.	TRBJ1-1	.	TGTGCCAGCAGTAAGGGCGGGCGGGACACTGAAGCTTTCTTT	CASSKGGRDTEAFF
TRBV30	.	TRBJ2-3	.	TGTGCCTGGAGGCCTGCCGATACGCAGTATTTT	CAWRPADTQYF
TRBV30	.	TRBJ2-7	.	TGTGCCAGCCGCGGGACTTTCTACGAGCAGTACTTC	CASRGTFYEQYF
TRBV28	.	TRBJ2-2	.	TGTGCCAGCAGTTTGGGGTACACCGGGGAGCTGTTTTTT	CASSLGYTGELFF
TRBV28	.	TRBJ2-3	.	TGTGCCAGCAGCCCCCCCGGGCAGGGTAACACAGATACGCAGTATTTT	CASSPPGQGNTDTQYF
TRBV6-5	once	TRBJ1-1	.	TGTGCCAGCAGTTACCACCGACAGAACACTGAAGCTTTCTTT	CASSYHRQNTEAFF
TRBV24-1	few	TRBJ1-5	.	TGTGCCACCAGTGATGGTTGGGGGGGGCGTCAGCCCCAGCATTTT	CATSDGWGGRQPQHF
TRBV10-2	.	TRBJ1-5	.	TGCGCCAGCAGTAAAACAGGGACTAATCAGCCCCAGCATTTT	CASSKTGTNQPQHF
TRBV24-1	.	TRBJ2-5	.	TGTGCCACCAGTGATTGGACTACTCAAGAGACCCAGTACTTC	CATSDWTTQETQYF
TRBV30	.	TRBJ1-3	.	TGTGCCTGGATGTCCGCTACAAACACCATATATTTT	CAWMSATNTIYF
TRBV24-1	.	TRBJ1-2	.	TGTGCCACCAGTGATTTCGCTGGTCATGGCTACACCTTC	CATSDFAGHGYTF
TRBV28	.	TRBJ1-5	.	TGTGCCAGCAGTATTGAGGGCCCAGGGAGCAATCAGCCCCAGCATTTT	CASSIEGPGSNQPQHF
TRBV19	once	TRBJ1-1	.	TGTGCCAGTACCCCTTGGGCGGGCGCCACTGAAGCTTTCTTT	CASTPWAGATEAFF
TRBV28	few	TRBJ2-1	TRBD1	TGTGCCAGTGGGCAGGGGGCTGAGCAGTTCTTC	CASGQGAEQFF
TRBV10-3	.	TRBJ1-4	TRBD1	TGTGCCATCAGTCCTGGGACAGGGGATGAAAAACTGTTTTTT	CAISPGTGDEKLFF
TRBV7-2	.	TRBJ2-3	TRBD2	TGTGCCAGCAGCTTATTGCCTAGCGGAACCACAGATACGCAGTATTTT	CASSLLPSGTTDTQYF
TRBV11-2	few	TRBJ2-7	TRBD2	TGTGCCAGCAGCCCTGGGACTAGCGGTTCACGGAGGCAGTACTTC	CASSPGTSGSRRQYF
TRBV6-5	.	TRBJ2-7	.	TGTGCCAGCAGTTACGGGGCAGGGGCCTCGTTCTACGAGCAGTACTTC	CASSYGAGASFYEQYF
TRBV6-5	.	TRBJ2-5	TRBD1	TGTGCCAGCAGGCGCCCGGGACAGGGTTGGGAGACCCAGTACTTC	CASRRPGQGWETQYF
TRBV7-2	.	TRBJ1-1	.	TGTGCCAGCATTATAGACAGAGGGAACACTGAAGCTTTCTTT	CASIIDRGNTEAFF
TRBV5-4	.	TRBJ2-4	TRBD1	TGTGCCAGCAGCCCGGGACAGGGGGGCATTCAGTACTTC	CASSPGQGGIQYF
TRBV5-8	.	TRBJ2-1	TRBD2	TGTGCCAGCAGCCGGGACGGCGGGAGACGGCGGAGCTCCTACAATGAGCAGTTCTTC	CASSRDGGRRRSSYNEQFF
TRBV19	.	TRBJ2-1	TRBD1	TGTGCCAGTAGTATCCGGACAGGGGCCTACAATGAGCAGTTCTTC	CASSIRTGAYNEQFF
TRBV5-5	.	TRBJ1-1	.	TGTGCCAGCAGCTCTTATGTGACAGTTATGAACACTGAAGCTTTCTTT	CASSSYVTVMNTEAFF